This is a list of T cell receptor beta chains from one sample in a study of blood T cell repertoires in COVID-19. TCRdb's table, derived via immunoSEQ multiplex PCR, lists solely in-frame clones and lacks some. Of 300,000 to 400,000 clones detected, 87% appear once; the ten largest clones hold about 6%. The specimen sequenced was peripheral blood. These receptors all come from a woman between 45 and 60 years old with COVID-19, enrolled during active disease. The CDR3 runs from the conserved cysteine through the conserved F or W. The order of the fields is clone size, D gene, J gene, V gene, CDR3 DNA, CDR3 protein. A D gene is named only where the DNA matches it firmly. Size tells how often a clone was seen (once, few, many) or the class of an expanded clone, and some rows leave it out.

- - TRBJ2-2 TRBV19 TGTGCCAGTAGTATAGATCCGGGAGTGAGTACCGGGGAGCTGTTTTTT CASSIDPGVSTGELFF
- TRBD1 TRBJ1-6 TRBV2 TGTGCCAGCAGCCGCACAGGGGGACGTTCACCCCTCCACTTT CASSRTGGRSPLHF
- - TRBJ2-7 TRBV6-5 TGTGCCAGCAGTTACTCGCTAACCTTAAGCTCCTACGAGCAGTACTTC CASSYSLTLSSYEQYF
- TRBD2 TRBJ2-7 TRBV10-3 TGTGCCATCACGCCTAGCGGGAACTCCTACGAGCAGTACTTC CAITPSGNSYEQYF
- TRBD1 TRBJ2-7 TRBV27 TGTGCCAGCAGCCGAACGGGACAGGGATCCTACGAGCAGTACTTC CASSRTGQGSYEQYF
- TRBD2 TRBJ2-1 TRBV5-4 TGTGCCAGCAGCTCAAGGAAGGCGGGAGGGCCTTTCAATGAGCAGTTCTTC CASSSRKAGGPFNEQFF
- TRBD1 TRBJ1-2 TRBV7-3 TGTGCCAGCAGCTCCACATGGACAGGGAAGACCTATGGCTACACCTTC CASSSTWTGKTYGYTF
- - TRBJ2-2 TRBV11-2 TGTGCCAGCAGCCCTGACAGGAACGCGAACACCGGGGAGCTGTTTTTT CASSPDRNANTGELFF
few - TRBJ2-3 TRBV2 TGTGCCAGCAGTTCTCAGGGGCACTTGGGGTCTAGCACAGATACGCAGTATTTT CASSSQGHLGSSTDTQYF
- - TRBJ1-3 TRBV15 TGTGCCACCAGCAGAGATCGGGGGGCTGGAAACACCATATATTTT CATSRDRGAGNTIYF
- TRBD1 TRBJ2-7 TRBV7-9 TGTGCCAGCGGAGGGACAGGGGGCACCGAGGGGTACGAGCAGTACTTC CASGGTGGTEGYEQYF
- - TRBJ2-3 TRBV7-3 TGTGCCAGCAGCTTCTGGGCAGGAACAGATACGCAGTATTTT CASSFWAGTDTQYF
- - TRBJ1-2 TRBV15 TGTGCCACCAGCACCGGACAGCCCTATGGCTACACCTTC CATSTGQPYGYTF
- TRBD1 TRBJ1-1 TRBV6-5 TGTGCCAGCAGTTATTACAGGGGGGAAGCTTTCTTT CASSYYRGEAFF
- - TRBJ1-1 TRBV19 TGTGCCAGTAGTATCCGACAGATCGCTGAAGCTTTCTTT CASSIRQIAEAFF
- - TRBJ2-7 TRBV5-1 TGCGCCAGCAGCCCTGGGCAGGGGACGACCTACGAGCAGTACTTC CASSPGQGTTYEQYF
- - TRBJ1-1 TRBV28 TGTGCCAGCAGGCGTAGGGTGGGGGGCACTGAAGCTTTCTTT CASRRRVGGTEAFF